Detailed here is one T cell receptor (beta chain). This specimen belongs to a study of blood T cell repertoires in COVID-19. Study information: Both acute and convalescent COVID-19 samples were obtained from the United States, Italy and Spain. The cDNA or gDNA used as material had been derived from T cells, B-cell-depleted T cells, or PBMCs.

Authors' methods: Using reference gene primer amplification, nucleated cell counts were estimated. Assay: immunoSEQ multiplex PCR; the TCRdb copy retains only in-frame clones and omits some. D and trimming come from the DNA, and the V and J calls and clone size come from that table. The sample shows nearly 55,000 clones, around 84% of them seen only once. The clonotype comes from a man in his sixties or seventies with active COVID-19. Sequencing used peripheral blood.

CDR3 sequence reads: CASISSTEAFF. The CDR3 bases are TGTGCCAGCATCTCCAGCACTGAAGCTTTCTTT. The chain recombines TRBV2 with TRBJ1-1, with no clear D. CDR1 SNHLY and CDR2 FYNNEI come from the germline V gene. V was cut by 7 bases and J by 4 bases, with 7 bases left in between. The CDR3 extends over 11 amino acids.